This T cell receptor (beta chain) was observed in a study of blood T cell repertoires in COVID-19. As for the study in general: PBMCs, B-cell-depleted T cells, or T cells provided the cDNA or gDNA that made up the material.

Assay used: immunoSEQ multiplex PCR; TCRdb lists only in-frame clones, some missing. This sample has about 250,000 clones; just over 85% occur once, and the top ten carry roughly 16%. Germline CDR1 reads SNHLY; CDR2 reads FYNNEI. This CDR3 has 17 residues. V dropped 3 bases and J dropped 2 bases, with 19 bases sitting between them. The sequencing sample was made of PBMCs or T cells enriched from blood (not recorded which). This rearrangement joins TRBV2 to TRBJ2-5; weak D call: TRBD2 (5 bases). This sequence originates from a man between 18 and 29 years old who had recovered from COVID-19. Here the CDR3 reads CASSDYRDYWVQETQYF. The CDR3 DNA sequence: TGTGCCAGCAGTGATTATCGGGATTACTGGGTTCAAGAGACCCAGTACTTC.